The clone carrying this TCR beta chain showed up many times. Its antigen is as yet unknown. Template switching introduced a universal primer site, and the cDNA bore unique molecular identifiers. TCRdb fed the 5' RACE reads into MiXCR, producing one record per CDR3 protein. The sample shows about 150,000 distinct CDR3 sequences, 3% to 4% of them seen only once. This entry is derived from a study of identical twins. Regarding the study as a whole: Analyses of zero insertions could, in part, be confounded by invariant MAIT and iNKT cells.

The sample comprised memory T cells sorted from blood. The source of this sequence is a man between 18 and 29 years old in good health.

CDR3 region: CASSLMQGAAKNIQYF. In DNA, the CDR3 is TGTGCCAGCAGTTTAATGCAGGGGGCAGCCAAAAACATTCAGTACTTC. V gene TRBV12-3 or TRBV12-4 combines with J gene TRBJ2-4, with TRBD1 matching over 8 bases. The CDR3 spans 16 residues. Trimming cost V 2 bases and J 0 bases; bases outside gene matches: 3.